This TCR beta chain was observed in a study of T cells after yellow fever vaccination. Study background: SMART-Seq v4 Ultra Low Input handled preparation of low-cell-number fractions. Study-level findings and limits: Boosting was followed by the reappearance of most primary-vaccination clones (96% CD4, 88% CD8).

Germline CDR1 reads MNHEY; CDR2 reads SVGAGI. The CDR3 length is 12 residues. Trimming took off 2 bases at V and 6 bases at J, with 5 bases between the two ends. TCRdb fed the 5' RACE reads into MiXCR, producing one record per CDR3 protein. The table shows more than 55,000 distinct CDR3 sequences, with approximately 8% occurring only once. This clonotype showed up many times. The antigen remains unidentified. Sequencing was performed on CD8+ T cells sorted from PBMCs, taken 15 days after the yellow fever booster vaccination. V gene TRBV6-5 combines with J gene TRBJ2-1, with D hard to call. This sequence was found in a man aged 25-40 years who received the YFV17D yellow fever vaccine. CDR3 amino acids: CASSYNLNEQFF. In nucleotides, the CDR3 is TGTGCCAGCAGTTACAATCTCAATGAGCAGTTCTTC.